The clone carrying this T cell receptor (beta chain) has ten or more counts. The data derive from a study of blood T cell repertoires in COVID-19. The data were produced by immunoSEQ multiplex PCR, yet TCRdb's version contains in-frame clones alone and is incomplete. Seen here are some 200,000 clones, roughly 82% observed once, and the top ten hold 12%. Unmatched junction bases numbered 6, after V lost 4 bases and J lost 3 bases. The CDR3 has 14 amino acids. Germline CDR1 reads PRHDT; CDR2 reads FYEKMQ (reference sequence). The TCR originated in a man aged 40-55 years who had recovered from COVID-19. Source material: PBMCs or T cells enriched from blood (not recorded which). The J gene is TRBJ2-7, the V gene TRBV13, with TRBD1 matching over 7 bases. The CDR3 DNA reads TGTGCCAGCAGCTCCGGACAGGACCTCTACGAGCAGTACTTC. This sequence encodes CASSSGQDLYEQYF. Looking up the rest from reference TRBV13 and TRBJ2-7 gives the full variable domain: AAGVIQSPRHLIKEKRETATLKCYPIPRHDTVYWYQQGPGQDPQFLISFYEKMQSDKGSIPDRFSAQQFSDYHSELNMSSLELGDSALYFCASSSGQDLYEQYFGPGTRLTVT.